The rows below give T cell receptor beta chains drawn from one sample of a study of T cells in Graves' hyperthyroidism and ophthalmopathy. TCRdb re-called the multiplex PCR reads through MiXCR, storing one row per CDR3 protein. The sample lists approximately 95,000 distinct CDR3 sequences, 35% to 45% occurring once. What was sequenced was peripheral blood or thyroid tissue (not recorded which). These receptors came from a woman aged 25 to 39 with Graves' hyperthyroidism. Each CDR3 is given with its conserved first and last residue. D genes are given only for firm matches. Clone size is given for some rows only: seen once, a few or many times, or a class if the clone is expanded.

size | D | J | V | DNA | CDR3
. | . | TRBJ1-5 | TRBV7-6 | TGTGCCAGCAGCATAGGACACTATCAGCCCCAGCATTTT | CASSIGHYQPQHF
. | . | TRBJ2-5 | TRBV15 | TGTGCCACCAGCACCCGAGGTCGGCAAGAGACCCAGTACTTC | CATSTRGRQETQYF
many | . | TRBJ1-5 | TRBV6-5 | TGTGCCAGCAGTGGTTATAGCAATCAGCCCCAGCATTTT | CASSGYSNQPQHF
many | TRBD1 | TRBJ1-1 | TRBV6-6 | TGTGCCAGCAGTTCCCCGGGACAGGGGGCCGATGAAGCTTTCTTT | CASSSPGQGADEAFF
many | TRBD1 | TRBJ1-2 | TRBV4-1 | TGCGCCAGCAGCCTCCACAGGGGACGAGGCTCAATTAACTATGGCTACACCTTC | CASSLHRGRGSINYGYTF
. | . | TRBJ1-4 | TRBV7-9 | TGTGCCAGCAGCACCCCGGGACATGAGGAAAAACTGTTTTTT | CASSTPGHEEKLFF
. | TRBD2 | TRBJ2-5 | TRBV29-1 | TGCAGCACGAGGGGTGCGGGAGCAGGAGAGACCCAGTACTTC | CSTRGAGAGETQYF
many | TRBD1 | TRBJ1-5 | TRBV19 | TGTGCCAGTAGAAGGGCGACAGGGTGGAATCAGCCCCAGCATTTT | CASRRATGWNQPQHF
many | . | TRBJ2-5 | TRBV2 | TGTGCCAGCAGGCAAGGGCGGGAAGAGACCCAGTACTTC | CASRQGREETQYF
. | . | TRBJ1-2 | TRBV2 | TGTGCCAGCAGCCCTACACCTCCTGCGGTGGGGGGCTACACCTTC | CASSPTPPAVGGYTF
. | . | TRBJ1-6 | TRBV12-3/TRBV12-4 | TGTGCCAGCAGCAACAGGGCAGGTCTAGGTTCACCCCTCCACTTT | CASSNRAGLGSPLHF
. | TRBD1 | TRBJ1-5 | TRBV5-5 | TGTGCCAGCACCCCTGGACAGGGTGTACAGCCCCAGCATTTT | CASTPGQGVQPQHF
many | . | TRBJ1-6 | TRBV6-1 | TGTGCCAGCAGTGAATGGTATAGGGGCGCTGATTCACCCCTCCACTTT | CASSEWYRGADSPLHF
. | . | TRBJ2-7 | TRBV13 | TGTGCCAGCAGTTTCTGGGGGGGGCCCCCGTCCAAGCAGTACTTC | CASSFWGGPPSKQYF
. | . | TRBJ2-7 | TRBV15 | TGTGCCGCCAGCAGCGATCCCCAGGGCAGTTCCTACGAGCAGTACTTC | CAASSDPQGSSYEQYF
once | . | TRBJ1-4 | TRBV9 | TGTACCAGCAGCGTAGGGGGGCAAGAAAAACTGTTTTTT | CTSSVGGQEKLFF
many | . | TRBJ1-2 | TRBV28 | TGTGCCAGCTGTGCCATGAACTATGGCTACACCTTC | CASCAMNYGYTF
many | . | TRBJ2-2 | TRBV20-1 | TGCAGTGCCAGTGGGTTGCGGGAGCTGTTTTTT | CSASGLRELFF
many | . | TRBJ2-5 | TRBV27 | TGTGCCACAAAGGGGTTACCCCATGGAACCCAGTACTTC | CATKGLPHGTQYF
many | . | TRBJ2-3 | TRBV20-1 | TGCAGTGCTAGAAGGGATGGGGGACGCACAGATACGCAGTATTTT | CSARRDGGRTDTQYF
. | TRBD2 | TRBJ2-7 | TRBV7-9 | TGTGCCAGCAGCTTGGGGACTAGCGGGGGATACGAGCAGTACTTC | CASSLGTSGGYEQYF
. | TRBD1 | TRBJ1-1 | TRBV28 | TGTGCCACCGCGACAGGGGGCAGGACTGAAGCTTCCTTT | CATATGGRTEASF
. | TRBD1 | TRBJ1-6 | TRBV6-1 | TGTGCCAGCACAACAGGGGATAATTCAACCCTCCACTTT | CASTTGDNSTLHF
. | . | TRBJ2-5 | TRBV7-9 | TGTGCCAGCAGCTTGGGCAGGGGAGGAGAGACCCAGTACTTC | CASSLGRGGETQYF
. | . | TRBJ1-2 | TRBV4-1 | TGCGCCAGCAGCCTCGACAGGCACTATGGCTACACCTTC | CASSLDRHYGYTF
many | . | TRBJ1-2 | TRBV13 | TGTGCCAGCAGCAACCGCCTATTAAATGGCTACACCTTC | CASSNRLLNGYTF
. | . | TRBJ1-1 | TRBV28 | TGTGCCAGCAGTTTTTCGTTCATGGGGGCCAGGTCTGAAGCTTTCTTT | CASSFSFMGARSEAFF
once | TRBD2 | TRBJ2-7 | TRBV11-2 | TGTGCCAGCAGCCGATGGGCGGGACTAGCGGGAGGGTACGAGCAGTACTTC | CASSRWAGLAGGYEQYF
many | . | TRBJ1-1 | TRBV19 | TGTGCCAGTAGTATCGCGACACCCTCAAAATCAGAAGCTTTCTTT | CASSIATPSKSEAFF
many | TRBD1 | TRBJ1-1 | TRBV28 | TGTGCCAGCAGCAAACCGGGACAGCTGAACACTGAAGCTTTCTTT | CASSKPGQLNTEAFF
. | . | TRBJ2-6 | TRBV10-3 | TGTGCCACGAGACAGGGAGGGCCGGATGGGGCCAACGTCCTGACTTTC | CATRQGGPDGANVLTF
few | . | TRBJ2-2 | TRBV7-3 | TGTGCCAGCAGTGGTCGCTGGGTCTGGGGCACCGGGGAGCTGTTTTTT | CASSGRWVWGTGELFF
many | TRBD1 | TRBJ2-7 | TRBV20-1 | TGCAGTGCTAGTGGAGATCCGAGGGGGCATAGGTCCTACGAGCAGTACTTC | CSASGDPRGHRSYEQYF
. | . | TRBJ2-2 | TRBV28 | TGTGCCAGCAATTTGGGACGAGATCCCACCGGGGAGCTGTTTTTT | CASNLGRDPTGELFF
few | . | TRBJ1-3 | TRBV4-2 | TGTGCCAGCAGCCATATCTGGGGGCCAGGGCCCTCTGGAAACACCATATATTTT | CASSHIWGPGPSGNTIYF
. | . | TRBJ2-5 | TRBV27 | TGTGCCAGCAGTTTATGGAGGGGGGATACCCAGTACTTC | CASSLWRGDTQYF
many | . | TRBJ2-6 | TRBV12-3/TRBV12-4 | TGTGCCAGCAGTTTCGGAATGCAGGTTGGGGCCAACGTCCTGACTTTC | CASSFGMQVGANVLTF
medium-sized | TRBD1 | TRBJ1-5 | TRBV2 | TGTGCCAGCAGGGCGTGGGACAGGGGCCATCAGCCCCAGCATTTT | CASRAWDRGHQPQHF
once | . | TRBJ2-6 | TRBV5-6 | TGTGCCAGCAGCCCCCTCGGGGCCAACGTCCTGACTTTC | CASSPLGANVLTF
many | . | TRBJ2-7 | TRBV24-1 | TGTGCCACCAGTGAGCCCAGAGGAACCGGCGAGCAGTACTTC | CATSEPRGTGEQYF
few | TRBD2 | TRBJ2-5 | TRBV11-2 | TGTGCCTGCGCGGGACTAGCGGGTCAAGAGACCCAGTACTTC | CACAGLAGQETQYF
many | TRBD2 | TRBJ2-3 | TRBV25-1 | TGTGCCAGCAGTGAATATCTAGCGGTCTTCGATACGCAGTATTTT | CASSEYLAVFDTQYF
once | TRBD1 | TRBJ1-6 | TRBV6-5 | TGTGCCAGCAGTTACGGGACAGGGGGTTCGTCACCCCTCCACTTT | CASSYGTGGSSPLHF
many | TRBD2 | TRBJ2-7 | TRBV28 | TGTGCCAGCGGACTAGCGACCGTGTGGGAGCAGTACTTC | CASGLATVWEQYF
. | . | TRBJ1-5 | TRBV10-2 | TGCGCCAGCAGTGAAGATAGGGCTAATCAGCCCCAGCATTTT | CASSEDRANQPQHF
many | . | TRBJ2-7 | TRBV20-1 | TGCAGTGCTAGAGGGGCCAACTTC | CSARGANF
once | TRBD2 | TRBJ2-3 | TRBV6-5 | TGTGCCAGCAGTGAAGCGGGAAAACACACAGATACGCAGTATTTT | CASSEAGKHTDTQYF
many | . | TRBJ1-3 | TRBV20-1 | TGCAGTGCTGCTAGGGGGGTGGGAAACACCATATATTTT | CSAARGVGNTIYF
. | TRBD2 | TRBJ2-3 | TRBV7-3 | TGTGCCAGCAGCTTAGGGCGGGAGATGGGCACAGATACGCAGTATTTT | CASSLGREMGTDTQYF
. | TRBD1 | TRBJ1-6 | TRBV20-1 | TGCAGTGCTAGGGAGGACAGGGGACATTCACCCCTCCACTTT | CSAREDRGHSPLHF
many | . | TRBJ1-5 | TRBV19 | TGTGCCAGTAAGCCGGAAGGGGTTCAGCCCCAGCATTTT | CASKPEGVQPQHF
many | . | TRBJ1-5 | TRBV24-1 | TGTGCCACCAGTGACCGGGGTCAGCCCCAGCATTTT | CATSDRGQPQHF
many | . | TRBJ1-5 | TRBV19 | TGTGCCAGTAGTATCCGGTCGACGGGCAATCAGCCCCAGCATTTT | CASSIRSTGNQPQHF
few | TRBD2 | TRBJ2-1 | TRBV15 | TGTGCCACCAGTGGTTTCGGGAGGGTTGCGGAGCAGTTCTTC | CATSGFGRVAEQFF